Listed here are 25 T cell receptor beta chains from one sample, sequenced in a study of siplizumab effects on memory and regulatory T cells. The protocol was immunoSEQ multiplex PCR, while the TCRdb copy is restricted to in-frame clones and leaves out a portion. The sample lists about 100,000 clones; around 92% were seen once. Sequenced: CD4+ T cells sorted from blood. These receptor sequences come from a human donor in good health. Some clones in this sample may be carry-over from other donors' samples.

V and J are TRBV19 and TRBJ2-1, with 8 bases lining up with TRBD1. V was clipped by 8 bases and J by 8 bases; unmatched bases: 17. CDR3 length equals 16 residues. CDR1 LNHDA and CDR2 SQIVND come from the germline V gene (reference sequence). CDR3: CASSPPRTGFRDEQFF. For the CDR3, the DNA is TGTGCCAGTTCACCACCACGGACAGGGTTTAGGGATGAGCAGTTCTTC.

This clone was picked up a small number of times. The gene calls are TRBV7-8 and TRBJ2-7; D may be TRBD2 (7 bases). This CDR3 spans 17 amino acids. In germline, CDR1 is SGHVS, CDR2 FQNEAQ. Trimming removed 3 bases from V and 3 bases from J, with 21 bases in between. CDR3 in amino acids: CASSFSGWVEGDYEQYF. The DNA for the CDR3 is TGTGCCAGCAGCTTTAGCGGGTGGGTAGAGGGGGACTACGAGCAGTACTTC.

This clone has more than one count but fewer than ten. The chain uses TRBV7-8 and TRBJ2-1; 11 positions agree with TRBD2. The ends lost 5 bases at V and 8 bases at J; junction bases unmatched: 20. Germline loops: CDR1 SGHVS, CDR2 FQNEAQ. This CDR3 is built from 19 residues. The CDR3 loop is CASSPVILAGETVGHEQFF. As DNA, the CDR3 is TGTGCCAGCAGCCCAGTAATACTAGCGGGGGAGACGGTGGGGCATGAGCAGTTCTTC.

The gene calls are TRBV19 and TRBJ2-1, with 8 bases matching TRBD2. The CDR3 runs to 16 residues. Germline loops: CDR1 LNHDA, CDR2 SQIVND (reference sequence). The V and J ends lost 3 bases and 3 bases, in that order; junction bases with no gene match: 7. CDR3 DNA sequence: TGTGCCAGTAGTATCGAGCGGGAGTACGTCTACAATGAGCAGTTCTTC. It translates to CASSIEREYVYNEQFF.

This clone was seen only once. This chain uses TRBV6-1 with TRBJ2-3; unclear D gene. The CDR3 length is 14 residues. Germline CDR1 and CDR2: MNHNS and SASEGT. Trimming pared 2 bases from V and 2 bases from J, leaving 8 bases between. The CDR3 here is CASSEPGNTDTQYF. CDR3 bases: TGTGCCAGCAGTGAACCGGGTAACACAGATACGCAGTATTTT.

The chain couples TRBV27 to TRBJ2-1, with 8 bases lining up with TRBD1. The germline gives CDR1 MNHEY, CDR2 SMNVEV (reference sequence). The CDR3 is 16 amino acids. J gave up 10 bases and V 3 bases, and 14 bases lay outside the gene matches. The CDR3 DNA reads as TGTGCCAGCAGTTTGAGGACAGGGAAGCGCCGGGTGGAGCAGTTCTTC. It translates to CASSLRTGKRRVEQFF.

The J gene is TRBJ2-1, the V gene TRBV6-6, with a possible D match to TRBD1 (6 bases). The CDR3 contains 15 residues. Trimming cost V 5 bases and J 2 bases, with 13 bases left between them. Per the germline V gene, CDR1 is MNHNY and CDR2 is SVGAGI (reference sequence). The CDR3 DNA reads as TGTGCCAGCAGTACTACCGGGACAACCTACAATGAGCAGTTCTTC. This sequence encodes CASSTTGTTYNEQFF.

V and J are TRBV9 and TRBJ2-5, with 11 nucleotides matching TRBD1. The CDR3 spans 18 residues. Trimming removed 0 bases from V and 4 bases from J; junction bases left unmatched: 11. Germline V gene sequence: CDR1 SGDLS, CDR2 YYNGEE. The CDR3 nucleotides are TGTGCCAGCAGCGTAGTAGGGACAGGGGGATCGGAGGGAGAGACCCAGTACTTC. Amino acid sequence: CASSVVGTGGSEGETQYF.

This clone was seen once. V is TRBV28 and J is TRBJ2-3; D could derive from TRBD1 or TRBD2 (7 bases each). CDR1 MDHEN and CDR2 SYDVKM come from the germline V gene. V lost 8 bases to trimming and J lost 2 bases, with 20 bases between them. This CDR3 contains 16 residues. The CDR3 region is CASGQGGTVDTDTQYF. DNA of the CDR3: TGTGCCAGCGGCCAGGGGGGGACGGTAGACACAGATACGCAGTATTTT. Supplemented by reference TRBV28 and TRBJ2-3, the full variable domain reads DVKVTQSSRYLVKRTGEKVFLECVQDMDHENMFWYRQDPGLGLRLIYFSYDVKMKEKGDIPEGYSVSREKKERFSLILESASTNQTSMYLCASGQGGTVDTDTQYFGPGTRLTVL.

The chain combines TRBV28 with TRBJ2-7, with 7 bases that match TRBD2. Germline V CDR1 and CDR2: MDHEN, SYDVKM. The CDR3 has 13 amino acids. V was clipped by 1 base and J by 7 bases; unmatched bases: 4. The CDR3 spells CASSLSGGLEQYF. Written as DNA, the CDR3 is TGTGCCAGCAGTTTATCCGGGGGGTTAGAGCAGTACTTC.

The chain employs TRBV21-1 and TRBJ2-3; the table's D call, TRBD1, has no DNA check behind it. TRBV21-1 is flagged as a pseudogene. The CDR3 has 17 amino acids. Written as DNA, the CDR3 is TGTGCCAGCAGCACGTCCGGGACAGGGACCTTCACAGATACGCAGTATTTT. Its translation is CASSTSGTGTFTDTQYF.

J is TRBJ2-7 and V is TRBV28, with D possibly being TRBD1 or TRBD2 (7 bases each). The CDR3 length is 16 residues. The V and J ends lost 3 bases and 1 base respectively, with 16 bases between them. CDR1 is MDHEN, CDR2 SYDVKM, per germline. CDR3 loop: CASSFRGRGRSYEQYF. CDR3 coding DNA: TGTGCCAGCAGTTTCAGGGGGAGGGGCCGATCCTACGAGCAGTACTTC.

The rearrangement joins TRBV18 to TRBJ2-1; 7 positions match TRBD2. Germline CDR1 reads KGHSH; CDR2 reads LQKENI. The CDR3 is 17 amino acids. J lost 6 bases, V lost 0 bases, and 11 bases had no gene match. CDR3 in amino acids: CASSPPDRGEGRNEQFF. The CDR3 nucleotides are TGTGCCAGCTCACCACCGGACCGAGGGGAGGGCCGCAATGAGCAGTTCTTC.

The chain's CDR3 is CASSFRVSYEQYF. CDR3 nucleotide sequence: TGCGCCAGCAGTTTCAGGGTCTCCTACGAGCAGTACTTC. V is TRBV5-1 and J is TRBJ2-7, with TRBD1 as a possible D gene (5 bases). The CDR3 has 13 residues. Germline V CDR1 and CDR2: SGHRS, YFSETQ. Trimming stripped 5 bases from V and 0 bases from J, with 9 bases between.

The chain has TRBV5-1 and TRBJ1-4; D gene uncertain. CDR1 and CDR2 (germline): SGHRS, YFSETQ. CDR3 length equals 14 residues. The V end was cut by 1 base, the J end by 3 bases, with 7 bases between. The DNA for the CDR3 is TGCGCCAGCAGCTTGACCGTCTCTAATGAAAAACTGTTTTTT. Its translation: CASSLTVSNEKLFF. Based on the CDR3 plus reference TRBV5-1 and TRBJ1-4, the full variable domain is KAGVTQTPRYLIKTRGQQVTLSCSPISGHRSVSWYQQTPGQGLQFLFEYFSETQRNKGNFPGRFSGRQFSNSRSEMNVSTLELGDSALYLCASSLTVSNEKLFFGSGTQLSVL.

This chain links TRBV6-1 with TRBJ2-2, with D perhaps matching TRBD2 (6 bases). Germline V gene lookup returns CDR1 MNHNS and CDR2 SASEGT. The CDR3 is 14 residues long. V lost 7 bases and J lost 7, with 16 bases in between. Written as DNA, the CDR3 is TGTGCCAGCACAGGCGGGACGGAGGTCGGGGAGCTGTTTTTT. Translation gives CASTGGTEVGELFF.

The V gene is TRBV18, the J gene TRBJ1-4; D is ambiguous. Germline CDR1 reads KGHSH; CDR2 reads LQKENI. This CDR3 region has 16 residues. With 1 base removed from V and 2 bases from J, the gap between germline ends came to 11 bases. The DNA for the CDR3 is TGTGCCAGCTCACCACTCCAACCCGGGACTAATGAAAAACTGTTTTTT. It is translated as CASSPLQPGTNEKLFF.

V usage is TRBV4-2 and J usage is TRBJ2-7, with TRBD2 identical over 9 bases. Germline V CDR1 and CDR2: LGHNA, YNFKEQ. V dropped 0 bases and J dropped 4; count of bases not matched to a gene: 4. This CDR3 region has 15 residues. CDR3 in amino acids: CASSQDIAGVYEQYF. CDR3 coding DNA: TGTGCCAGCAGCCAAGATATAGCGGGAGTTTACGAGCAGTACTTC.

This chain joins TRBV28 and TRBJ2-5, with 8 positions matching TRBD1. V trimming: 5 bases; J trimming: 1 base; junction bases outside the gene matches: 3. The CDR3 is 14 amino acids. Germline CDR1 and CDR2: MDHEN and SYDVKM. CDR3 coding DNA: TGTGCCAGCAGTAAGGACAGGGCCCAAGAGACCCAGTACTTC. It specifies CASSKDRAQETQYF.

V is TRBV6-1 and J is TRBJ2-3; TRBD2 matches at 7 bases. Germline assignment: CDR1 MNHNS and CDR2 SASEGT. This CDR3 comprises 13 residues. V shed 7 bases and J 4 bases; nucleotides not matched to a gene: 5. The CDR3 region has the DNA TGTGCCAGCATGAGGGAGGGGCCAGATACGCAGTATTTT. Translated, it gives CASMREGPDTQYF.

V and J are TRBV10-2 and TRBJ2-2; D ambiguous. Per germline, CDR1 WSHSY and CDR2 SAAADI. With 8 bases removed from V and 0 bases from J, the gap between germline ends came to 10 bases. The CDR3 is 14 residues long. CDR3 in amino acids: CASRPGPNTGELFF. The CDR3 nucleotides are TGCGCCAGCCGACCGGGCCCGAACACCGGGGAGCTGTTTTTT.

This chain links TRBV5-1 with TRBJ1-3; the D gene is possibly TRBD1 (5 bases). Germline V gene sequence: CDR1 SGHRS, CDR2 YFSETQ. This CDR3 has 15 residues. V was clipped by 2 bases and J by 4 bases, with 13 bases between them. CDR3 DNA sequence: TGCGCCAGCAGCTTTGGTCCGGGGGAGGGAAACACCATATATTTT. Translated: CASSFGPGEGNTIYF. The entire variable domain, with the rest obtained from reference TRBV5-1 and TRBJ1-3, is as follows: KAGVTQTPRYLIKTRGQQVTLSCSPISGHRSVSWYQQTPGQGLQFLFEYFSETQRNKGNFPGRFSGRQFSNSRSEMNVSTLELGDSALYLCASSFGPGEGNTIYFGEGSWLTVV.

V usage is TRBV7-8 and J usage is TRBJ2-1, with 8 bases fitting TRBD2. Germline CDR1 SGHVS, CDR2 FQNEAQ. This CDR3 has 15 residues. J gave up 6 bases and V 4 bases, and 8 bases lay outside the gene matches. CDR3 in amino acids: CASSSTSALSNEQFF. DNA of the CDR3: TGTGCCAGCAGCTCGACTAGCGCCCTTTCCAATGAGCAGTTCTTC.

The rearrangement links TRBV28 to TRBJ2-5, with D possibly being TRBD2 (6 bases). This CDR3 has 19 residues. Per the germline V gene, CDR1 is MDHEN and CDR2 is SYDVKM. The V end lost 5 bases, the J end lost 0 bases, and 25 bases lay between the germline ends. CDR3 in DNA: TGTGCCAGCAGTCCCACCCCCCCTCCCCCGGCGGGGTACCAAGAGACCCAGTACTTC. It codes for CASSPTPPPPAGYQETQYF.

V is TRBV4-2 and J is TRBJ2-7; TRBD2 aligns across 9 bases. The V gene end was trimmed by 0 bases and the J gene end by 6 bases; junction bases not matched to a gene: 9. The germline gives CDR1 LGHNA, CDR2 YNFKEQ. The CDR3 runs to 16 residues. The CDR3 is CASSQDPPSGKGEQYF. The CDR3 DNA follows: TGTGCCAGCAGCCAAGATCCCCCTAGCGGGAAAGGCGAGCAGTACTTC.